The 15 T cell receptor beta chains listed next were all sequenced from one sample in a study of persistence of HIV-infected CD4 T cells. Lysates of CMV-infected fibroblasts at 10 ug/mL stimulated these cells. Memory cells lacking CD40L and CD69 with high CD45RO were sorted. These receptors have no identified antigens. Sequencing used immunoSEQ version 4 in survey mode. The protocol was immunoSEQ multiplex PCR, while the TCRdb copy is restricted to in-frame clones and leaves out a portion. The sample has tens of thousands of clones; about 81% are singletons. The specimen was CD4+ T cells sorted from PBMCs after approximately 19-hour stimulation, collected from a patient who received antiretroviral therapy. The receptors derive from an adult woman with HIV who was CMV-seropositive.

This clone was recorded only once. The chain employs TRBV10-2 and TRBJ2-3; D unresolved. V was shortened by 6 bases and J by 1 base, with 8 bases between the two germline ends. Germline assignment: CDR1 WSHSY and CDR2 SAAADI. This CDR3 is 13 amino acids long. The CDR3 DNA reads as TGCGCCAGCAGGGGATTGGGCACAGATACGCAGTATTTT. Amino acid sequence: CASRGLGTDTQYF.

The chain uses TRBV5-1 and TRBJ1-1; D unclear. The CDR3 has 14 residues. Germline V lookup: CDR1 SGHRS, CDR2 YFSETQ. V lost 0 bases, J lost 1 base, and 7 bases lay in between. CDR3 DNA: TGCGCCAGCAGCTTGGGGGAGGAGAACACTGAAGCTTTCTTT. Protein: CASSLGEENTEAFF.

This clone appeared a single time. CDR3 in DNA: TGCGCCAGCAGCTTGGTTACAGGGAGAGTAAACACTGAAGCTTTCTTT. Its translation is CASSLVTGRVNTEAFF. V usage is TRBV5-1 and J usage is TRBJ1-1; possibly TRBD1 for D (6 bases). Germline loops: CDR1 SGHRS, CDR2 YFSETQ. The CDR3 is 16 amino acids. Trimming took off 0 bases at V and 2 bases at J, with 14 bases between the two ends.

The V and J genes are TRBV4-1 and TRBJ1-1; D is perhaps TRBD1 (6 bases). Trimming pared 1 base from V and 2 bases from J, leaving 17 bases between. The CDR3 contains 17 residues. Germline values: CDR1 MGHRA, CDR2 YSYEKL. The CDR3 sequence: CASSQVDSRRVNTEAFF. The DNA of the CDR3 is TGCGCCAGCAGCCAAGTGGACAGCCGACGTGTAAACACTGAAGCTTTCTTT.

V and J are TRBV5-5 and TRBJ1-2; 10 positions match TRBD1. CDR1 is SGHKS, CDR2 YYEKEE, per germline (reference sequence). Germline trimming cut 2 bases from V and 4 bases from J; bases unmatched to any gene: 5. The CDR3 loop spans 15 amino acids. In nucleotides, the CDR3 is TGTGCCAGCAGCTTCGGACAGGGGGGGACCTATGGCTACACCTTC. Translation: CASSFGQGGTYGYTF. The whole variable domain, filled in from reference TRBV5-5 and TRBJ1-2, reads DAGVTQSPTHLIKTRGQQVTLRCSPISGHKSVSWYQQVLGQGPQFIFQYYEKEERGRGNFPDRFSARQFPNYSSELNVNALLLGDSALYLCASSFGQGGTYGYTFGSGTRLTVV.

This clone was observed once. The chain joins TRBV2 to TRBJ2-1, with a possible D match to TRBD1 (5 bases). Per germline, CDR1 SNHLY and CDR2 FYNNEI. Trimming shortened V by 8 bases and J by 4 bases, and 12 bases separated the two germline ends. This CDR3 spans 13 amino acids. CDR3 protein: CASLGQGYNEQFF. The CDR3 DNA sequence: TGTGCCAGCCTCGGGCAGGGTTACAATGAGCAGTTCTTC.

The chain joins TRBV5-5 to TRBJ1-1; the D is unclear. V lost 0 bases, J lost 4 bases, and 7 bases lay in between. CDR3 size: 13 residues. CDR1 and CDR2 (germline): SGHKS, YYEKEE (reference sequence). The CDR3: CASSLGRFTEAFF. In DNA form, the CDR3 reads TGTGCCAGCAGCTTGGGACGGTTCACTGAAGCTTTCTTT.

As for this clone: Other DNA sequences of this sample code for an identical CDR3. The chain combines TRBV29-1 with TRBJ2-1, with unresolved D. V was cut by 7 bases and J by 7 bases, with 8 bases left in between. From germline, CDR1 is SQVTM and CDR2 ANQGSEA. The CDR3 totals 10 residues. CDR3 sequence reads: CSGGGNEQFF. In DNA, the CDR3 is TGCAGCGGCGGCGGTAATGAGCAGTTCTTC.

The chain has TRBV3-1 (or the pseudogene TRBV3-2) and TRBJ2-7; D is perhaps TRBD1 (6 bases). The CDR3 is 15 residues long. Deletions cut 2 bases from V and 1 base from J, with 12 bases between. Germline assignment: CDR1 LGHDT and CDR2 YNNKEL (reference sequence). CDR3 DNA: TGTGCCAGCAGCCAAAGCGTACAGGGATCCTACGAGCAGTACTTC. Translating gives CASSQSVQGSYEQYF.

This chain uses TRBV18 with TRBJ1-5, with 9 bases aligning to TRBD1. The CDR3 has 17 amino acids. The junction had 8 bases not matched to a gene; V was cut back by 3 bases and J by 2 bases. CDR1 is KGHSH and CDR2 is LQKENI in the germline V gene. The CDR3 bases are TGTGCCAGCTCACCCCTTGGGACAGGGTTGGGCAATCAGCCCCAGCATTTT. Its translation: CASSPLGTGLGNQPQHF.

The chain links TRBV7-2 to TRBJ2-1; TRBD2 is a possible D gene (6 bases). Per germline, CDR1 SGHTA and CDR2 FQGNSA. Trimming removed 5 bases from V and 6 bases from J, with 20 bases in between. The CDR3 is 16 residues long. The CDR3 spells CASSPRAGPPGNEQFF. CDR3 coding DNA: TGTGCCAGCAGCCCTCGGGCGGGACCCCCGGGCAATGAGCAGTTCTTC.

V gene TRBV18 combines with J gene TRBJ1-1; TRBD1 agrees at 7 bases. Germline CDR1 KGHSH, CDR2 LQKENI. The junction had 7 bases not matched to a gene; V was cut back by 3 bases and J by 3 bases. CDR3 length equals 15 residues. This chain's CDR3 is CASSPTGRQYTEAFF. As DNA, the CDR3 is TGTGCCAGCTCACCGACAGGGAGACAGTACACTGAAGCTTTCTTT.

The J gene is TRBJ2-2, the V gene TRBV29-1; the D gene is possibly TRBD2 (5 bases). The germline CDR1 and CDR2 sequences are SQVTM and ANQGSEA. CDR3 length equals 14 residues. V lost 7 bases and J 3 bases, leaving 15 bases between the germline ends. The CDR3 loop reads CSASGSRYTGELFF. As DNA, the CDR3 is TGCAGCGCTTCGGGATCGCGGTACACCGGGGAGCTGTTTTTT.

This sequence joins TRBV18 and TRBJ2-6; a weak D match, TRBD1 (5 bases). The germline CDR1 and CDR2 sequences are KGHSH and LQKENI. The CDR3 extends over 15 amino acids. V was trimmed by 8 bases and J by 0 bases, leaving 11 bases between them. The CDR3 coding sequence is TGTGCCAGCAAAGACAGTAACTCTGGGGCCAACGTCCTGACTTTC. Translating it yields CASKDSNSGANVLTF. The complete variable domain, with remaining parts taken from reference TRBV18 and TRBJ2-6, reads NAGVMQNPRHLVRRRGQEARLRCSPMKGHSHVYWYRQLPEEGLKFMVYLQKENIIDESGMPKERFSAEFPKEGPSILRIQQVVRGDSAAYFCASKDSNSGANVLTFGAGSRLTVL.

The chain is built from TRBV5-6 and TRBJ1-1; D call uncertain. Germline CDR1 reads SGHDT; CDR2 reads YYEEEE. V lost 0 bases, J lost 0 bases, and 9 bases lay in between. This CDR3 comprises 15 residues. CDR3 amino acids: CASSLGPIMNTEAFF. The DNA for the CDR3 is TGTGCCAGCAGCTTGGGCCCGATAATGAACACTGAAGCTTTCTTT.